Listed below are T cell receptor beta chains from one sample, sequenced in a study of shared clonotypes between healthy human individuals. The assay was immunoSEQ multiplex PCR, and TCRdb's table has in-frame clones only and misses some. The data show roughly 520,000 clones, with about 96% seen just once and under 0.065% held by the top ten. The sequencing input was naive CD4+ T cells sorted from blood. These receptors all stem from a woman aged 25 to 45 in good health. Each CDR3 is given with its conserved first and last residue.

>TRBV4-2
CASSQVQTSGSYEQYF
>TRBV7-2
CASSLWAAESYEQYF
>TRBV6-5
CASLWAGELFF
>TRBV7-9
CASSFAYVLDRGYNEQFF
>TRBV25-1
CASSEPGLAGDEQYF
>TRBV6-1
CASSLTGAGANVLTF
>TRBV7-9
CASSSTTGGTEAFF
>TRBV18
CASSPSRGEPQHF
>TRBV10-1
CASSDYVETQYF
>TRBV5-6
CASSLYGDYWEQYF
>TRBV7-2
CASRRDRDTGYTF
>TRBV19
CATRPGLYNEQFF
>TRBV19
CASSIERGRGEKLFF
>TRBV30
CAWRKDQRDEQFF
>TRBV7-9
CASSPGGQSTFF
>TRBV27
CASTKGQGSEKLFF
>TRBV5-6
CASSLAPVRTEAFF
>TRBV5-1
CASSPEGTGIYEQYF
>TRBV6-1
CASSGGHMNTGELFF
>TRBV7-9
CASSLGTSEQETQYF
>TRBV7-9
CASSWGTETYNEQFF
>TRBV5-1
CASREQTYNEQFF